This T cell receptor (beta chain) comes out of a study of cytomegalovirus exposure and HLA in healthy donors. The CDR3 totals 16 residues. V was clipped by 1 base and J by 6 bases, with 14 bases between them. Per the germline V gene, CDR1 is SGHKS and CDR2 is YYEKEE (reference sequence). PCR used 60 Vbeta primers and 13 Jbeta primers. TCRdb's table, derived via immunoSEQ multiplex PCR, lists solely in-frame clones and lacks some. The table records about 140,000 clones, around 75% of them present only once. This clonotype originated in a man aged 25 to 45 in good health and CMV-seronegative. Material for sequencing was PBMCs. The rearrangement joins TRBV5-5 to TRBJ1-6; D is ambiguous. The CDR3 bases are TGTGCCAGCAGCTTGCGTGTGCCGGGTCTTAATTCACCCCTCCACTTT. Translating it yields CASSLRVPGLNSPLHF.